The 26 T cell receptor beta chains given below trace back to one sample, sequenced in a study of spatial heterogeneity in lung cancer. Noted time point: blood at routine non-recurrence follow-up after resection. MiXCR was run by TCRdb on the 5' RACE reads, yielding one entry per CDR3 protein. The sample shows roughly 70,000 distinct CDR3 sequences, roughly 9% of them seen only once. The sequencing here drew on PBMCs, taken at follow-up. The receptor set was obtained from a female donor with early-stage non-small cell lung cancer.

The table lists this clonotype with many counts. The chain employs TRBV2 and TRBJ1-5; weak D call: TRBD1 (5 bases). V lost 4 bases to trimming and J lost 2 bases, with 9 bases between them. CDR1 and CDR2 (germline): SNHLY, FYNNEI. CDR3 size: 14 residues. CDR3 residues: CASSGGDGNQPQHF. For the CDR3, the DNA is TGTGCCAGCAGTGGGGGGGATGGCAATCAGCCCCAGCATTTT.

This clonotype was observed many times. The chain joins TRBV6-5 to TRBJ2-6; D ambiguous. V was cut by 0 bases and J by 0 bases, with 6 bases left in between. The germline CDR1 and CDR2 sequences are MNHEY and SVGAGI. This CDR3 comprises 16 residues. As DNA, the CDR3 is TGTGCCAGCAGTTACTCAGGGTTCTCTGGGGCCAACGTCCTGACTTTC. Its translation: CASSYSGFSGANVLTF.

This clonotype was detected many times. The chain uses TRBV18 and TRBJ2-1; D is undetermined. Trimming removed 3 bases at V and 9 bases at J, with 6 bases between. This CDR3 comprises 11 residues. Germline V gene sequence: CDR1 KGHSH, CDR2 LQKENI. Written as DNA, the CDR3 is TGTGCCAGCTCACCTAGCCTTGAGCAGTTCTTC. Amino acids: CASSPSLEQFF. Combining the CDR3 with reference TRBV18 and TRBJ2-1 gives the whole variable domain NAGVMQNPRHLVRRRGQEARLRCSPMKGHSHVYWYRQLPEEGLKFMVYLQKENIIDESGMPKERFSAEFPKEGPSILRIQQVVRGDSAAYFCASSPSLEQFFGPGTRLTVL.

In this sample, this clonotype turned up a few times. The chain recombines TRBV6-5 with TRBJ2-1; no reliable D call. Germline lookup yields CDR1 MNHEY and CDR2 SVGAGI. Trimming pared 5 bases from V and 4 bases from J, leaving 15 bases between. This CDR3 has 15 residues. The CDR3 nucleotides are TGTGCCAGCAGTCCCGGCCAGCTCGGATACAATGAGCAGTTCTTC. Amino acid sequence: CASSPGQLGYNEQFF.

This clonotype was detected ten times or more. V usage is TRBV29-1 and J usage is TRBJ1-1, with no clear D. The germline V gene encodes CDR1 SQVTM and CDR2 ANQGSEA. This CDR3 spans 13 amino acids. V gave up 0 bases and J gave up 8 bases, with 13 bases separating them. CDR3 sequence reads: CSVEDLTRSEAFF. In nucleotides, the CDR3 is TGCAGCGTTGAAGATCTGACGCGGTCCGAAGCTTTCTTT.

The rearrangement joins TRBV10-3 to TRBJ2-1; possible D gene TRBD2, 6 bases. This CDR3 comprises 13 residues. V lost 6 bases and J 8 bases, leaving 14 bases between the germline ends. The germline gives CDR1 ENHRY, CDR2 SYGVKD. The DNA for the CDR3 is TGTGCCATCAGCTCCCGGGAGACTGATGAGCAGTTCTTC. This sequence encodes CAISSRETDEQFF.

This clonotype was counted many times. The V and J genes are TRBV9 and TRBJ1-2; no clear D. The CDR3 runs 15 residues. The germline V and J ends were trimmed by 4 bases and 2 bases, with 15 bases remaining between them. CDR1 and CDR2 (germline): SGDLS, YYNGEE. The CDR3 loop reads CASSTAQVQNYGYTF. In nucleotides, the CDR3 is TGTGCCAGCAGCACTGCCCAGGTTCAAAACTATGGCTACACCTTC.

This clonotype has at least ten counts. The chain has TRBV5-1 and TRBJ2-1, with D uncertain. V lost 0 bases, J lost 9 bases, and 10 bases lay in between. This CDR3 comprises 13 residues. Germline V gene sequence: CDR1 SGHRS, CDR2 YFSETQ. The CDR3 here is CASSLAGVGEQFF. CDR3 nucleotides: TGCGCCAGCAGCTTGGCCGGAGTCGGTGAGCAGTTCTTC.

This clonotype occurred many times. The CDR3: CATTRTSGSYNEQFF. In DNA form, the CDR3 reads TGTGCCACCACCCGGACTAGTGGTTCCTACAATGAGCAGTTCTTC. V is TRBV15 and J is TRBJ2-1, with 7 bases that match TRBD2. Trimming at V came to 7 bases and at J to 1 base, leaving 7 bases not matched to a gene. CDR1 LNHNV and CDR2 YYDKDF come from the germline V gene (reference sequence). The CDR3 extends over 15 amino acids.

The table lists this clonotype with many counts. The chain employs TRBV5-1 and TRBJ1-1; possible D gene TRBD1, 5 bases. V gave up 2 bases and J gave up 0 bases, with 8 bases separating them. The length of the CDR3 is 14 residues. Germline CDR1 SGHRS, CDR2 YFSETQ. The CDR3, as DNA: TGCGCCAGCAGCTTCACAGGCCTGAACACTGAAGCTTTCTTT. Translated: CASSFTGLNTEAFF.

The rearrangement uses TRBV7-9 and TRBJ2-2; D is possibly TRBD1 or TRBD2 (5 bases each). This CDR3 region has 16 residues. V was pared by 2 bases and J by 3 bases, with 13 bases between. In germline, CDR1 is SEHNR, CDR2 FQNEAQ (reference sequence). The CDR3 sequence: CASSLRGARDTGELFF. The CDR3 DNA sequence: TGTGCCAGCAGCTTAAGAGGGGCCAGGGACACCGGGGAGCTGTTTTTT.

This chain connects TRBV19 to TRBJ2-1; 14 bases are shared with TRBD2. J was trimmed by 8 bases and V by 3 bases; bases with no gene match: 6. The length of the CDR3 is 16 residues. The germline gives CDR1 LNHDA, CDR2 SQIVND (reference sequence). CDR3 in DNA: TGTGCCAGTAGTATGGGCGGGACTAGCGGGAGTTATGAGCAGTTCTTC. Its protein is CASSMGGTSGSYEQFF.

This clonotype was seen at least ten times. This chain links TRBV29-1 with TRBJ2-1; D not resolved. There are 11 residues in the CDR3. The ends were cut back, 3 bases at V and 4 bases at J, with 4 bases in the middle. The germline gives CDR1 SQVTM, CDR2 ANQGSEA. The CDR3 region is CSVDVYNEQFF. DNA for the CDR3: TGCAGCGTTGACGTTTACAATGAGCAGTTCTTC.

The rearrangement links TRBV7-8 to TRBJ1-6; perhaps TRBD1 as D (6 bases). The CDR3 runs 16 residues. The ends were cut back, 1 base at V and 9 bases at J, with 16 bases in the middle. Germline V lookup: CDR1 SGHVS, CDR2 FQNEAQ. The CDR3 protein is CASSLGDMRLLSPLHF. CDR3 DNA: TGTGCCAGCAGCTTAGGGGACATGAGGCTTCTTTCACCCCTCCACTTT.

In its sample, this clonotype was seen many times. This rearrangement joins TRBV4-1 to TRBJ2-3; no reliable D call. Germline V gene sequence: CDR1 MGHRA, CDR2 YSYEKL. V was pared by 3 bases and J by 1 base, with 5 bases between. The CDR3 runs 13 residues. CDR3 in DNA: TGCGCCAGCAGCCACCTTGGCACAGATACGCAGTATTTT. It translates to CASSHLGTDTQYF.

There are many counts of this clonotype. This chain links TRBV9 with TRBJ1-2; D is undetermined. The CDR3 extends over 14 amino acids. Trimming took off 0 bases at V and 13 bases at J, with 19 bases between the two ends. Germline CDR1 SGDLS, CDR2 YYNGEE. CDR3 residues: CASSVASLTPPPTF. DNA of the CDR3: TGTGCCAGCAGCGTAGCTAGTCTAACTCCTCCCCCCACCTTC.

This clonotype was seen repeatedly, ten times or more. This chain links TRBV29-1 with TRBJ2-7; D is unclear. The CDR3 contains 12 residues. Trimming took 3 bases from V and 2 from J, leaving 8 bases between them. The germline CDR1 and CDR2 sequences are SQVTM and ANQGSEA. The CDR3 sequence is CSVEADTYEQYF. The CDR3 region has the DNA TGCAGCGTTGAGGCTGATACCTACGAGCAGTACTTC.

This clonotype was recorded a few times. The chain recombines TRBV19 with TRBJ1-6; D is ambiguous. CDR1 and CDR2 (germline): LNHDA, SQIVND (reference sequence). This CDR3 is 13 amino acids long. V gave up 5 bases and J gave up 10 bases, with 12 bases separating them. CDR3 DNA: TGTGCCAGTAGTCGAAGGGTTGACTCACCCCTCCACTTT. It translates to CASSRRVDSPLHF.

This clonotype was counted ten times or more. This chain joins TRBV7-6 and TRBJ2-2; no clear D gene. The germline V gene encodes CDR1 SGHVS and CDR2 FNYEAQ. This CDR3 is 13 amino acids long. Trimming removed 1 base from V and 5 bases from J, with 5 bases in between. CDR3 nucleotides: TGTGCCAGCAGCTTAGGCCGGACCGGGGAGCTGTTTTTT. Amino acids: CASSLGRTGELFF.

The chain employs TRBV30 and TRBJ2-2, with D tentatively TRBD2 (5 bases). This CDR3 has 14 amino acids. The ends were cut back, 6 bases at V and 3 bases at J, with 14 bases in the middle. Germline CDR1 and CDR2: GTSNPN and SVGIG (reference sequence). DNA of the CDR3: TGTGCCTGCTTGGAGAGAGGGTACACCGGGGAGCTGTTTTTT. Its protein product is CACLERGYTGELFF.

This clonotype was found many times. The rearrangement joins TRBV5-1 to TRBJ2-1, with 11 bases lining up with TRBD2. The CDR3 sequence is 16 residues long. The germline CDR1 and CDR2 sequences are SGHRS and YFSETQ. V trimming: 4 bases; J trimming: 9 bases; junction bases outside the gene matches: 12. CDR3 residues: CASSPLLAGEGTEQFF. The DNA for the CDR3 is TGCGCCAGCAGCCCCTTACTAGCGGGAGAGGGCACTGAGCAGTTCTTC.

This clonotype has more than one count but fewer than ten. The rearrangement uses TRBV18 and TRBJ2-2; D remains unclear. Trimming pared 6 bases from V and 0 bases from J, leaving 14 bases between. The CDR3 is made up of 16 amino acids. Germline CDR1 KGHSH, CDR2 LQKENI. CDR3: CASSISLPANTGELFF. CDR3 nucleotide sequence: TGTGCCAGCTCCATCAGCCTCCCTGCGAACACCGGGGAGCTGTTTTTT.

In its sample, this clonotype was seen many times. J is TRBJ2-1 and V is TRBV11-3; 7 nucleotides agree with TRBD1. The CDR3 loop spans 14 amino acids. Germline loops: CDR1 SGHNT, CDR2 YENEEA. Losses at the gene ends were 5 bases for V and 6 bases for J; bases not matched to a gene: 7. The CDR3 DNA reads TGTGCCAGCAGCCCCGGACAGGAACCCAATGAGCAGTTCTTC. Protein sequence: CASSPGQEPNEQFF. The full variable domain, its missing parts supplied by reference TRBV11-3 and TRBJ2-1, is EAGVVQSPRYKIIEKKQPVAFWCNPISGHNTLYWYLQNLGQGPELLIRYENEEAVDDSQLPKDRFSAERLKGVDSTLKIQPAELGDSAVYLCASSPGQEPNEQFFGPGTRLTVL.

The CDR3 DNA reads TGCGCCAGCAGCCCCTCCGCCGGGACAGGGACGGATACGCAGTATTTT. This sequence encodes CASSPSAGTGTDTQYF. This chain connects TRBV4-1 to TRBJ2-3; 9 nucleotides match TRBD1. Germline CDR1 and CDR2: MGHRA and YSYEKL. The CDR3 has 16 residues. V lost 4 bases, J lost 6 bases, and 11 bases stayed unmatched.

This clonotype was seen at least ten times. This chain joins TRBV29-1 and TRBJ1-2; TRBD1 matches at 8 bases. Trimming removed 3 bases from V and 4 bases from J; junction bases left unmatched: 7. Per the germline V gene, CDR1 is SQVTM and CDR2 is ANQGSEA. The CDR3 runs to 14 residues. The CDR3 spells CSVDFSGGRYGYTF. The DNA for the CDR3 is TGCAGCGTTGACTTCTCAGGGGGCCGCTATGGCTACACCTTC.

This clonotype was seen at least ten times. The chain joins TRBV29-1 to TRBJ2-7; D is perhaps TRBD2 (5 bases). The CDR3 runs to 14 residues. Deletions cut 4 bases from V and 2 bases from J, with 15 bases between. Germline V gives CDR1 SQVTM, CDR2 ANQGSEA. The CDR3 reads CSVALALTPYEQYF. DNA of the CDR3: TGCAGCGTTGCCCTAGCTCTAACCCCCTACGAGCAGTACTTC.